This record covers a single T cell receptor beta chain. What this receptor recognizes is not known. Base qualities are not recorded, but no much larger clone differs from it by a single base. The sample originates from a study of human T cells and chemical hapten exposure (dated by TCRdb to the early 2020s). Study-wide context: For sensitization, 2% DPC in acetone was applied to a roughly 2 cm by roughly 2 cm area of upper inner arm skin. Patients additionally received weekly therapeutic DPC doses to the scalp throughout the roughly 24-week study period. Patch testing was done on the upper back using Finn chambers containing 0.01% DPC, and results were scored after 6 days according to International Contact Dermatitis Research Group standards. The patient cohort, mostly female, included alopecia areata with under or over 50% scalp involvement, alopecia totalis and alopecia universalis. Libraries were pooled for sequencing, and per-sample TCR yields varied mainly because of small differences in library volumes within the pool. In alopecia patients, the study followed how the peripheral blood TCR repertoire changed in vivo over primary and secondary sensitization to diphenylcyclopropenone (DPC), a hapten. Blood was sampled from patients pre-sensitization (week 0) and at 2, 6 and about 24 weeks after DPC sensitization. Around 29 alopecia patients provided blood for TCR sequencing at one to four time points (pre-sensitization, 2, 6 and 24 weeks). The paper as a whole reports these results and caveats: Patch test score was positively correlated with the number of PT1 expanded TCRs, with significance at thresholds 8, 16 and 32 but not at 4. Expanded TCRs formed significantly more large CDR3 similarity clusters than pre-sensitization or healthy control sets, consistent with antigen-driven responses. No change with DPC sensitization was found in the number of TCRs above 1 in 1000 frequency, and no evidence of global repertoire structure alterations was found. Because every patient had alopecia, a presumed autoimmune disease, the patients' immune response might differ from that of healthy individuals. After repeated subsampling, the strength of the expansion versus patch-test correlation and the threshold at which it became significant changed.

The library relied on RACE. Sequencing was performed on a NextSeq 500. During library preparation, unique molecular identifiers were attached to individual cDNA molecules so that TCRs could be counted quantitatively and reproducibly. Each blood RNA sample was used to sequence both TCR alpha and TCR beta chains. Per the authors' processing: A median of roughly 98,000 TCRs per sample was observed, with a range of 23,224 to 690,600. V, J and CDR3 annotation of the TCR reads was performed with the Decombinator software suite. To make PS versus PT1 abundance plots, every sample was subsampled to the same number of TCRs (28,000). Expanded TCRs were defined as absent before sensitization and observed at least eight times at the 2-week time point. The public reads were run again by TCRdb, first through fastp at Q25 and then through MiXCR, and only productive beta chains were kept. Each CDR3 protein appears once, grouped with its most common genes and DNA. The V and J calls and clone size come from TCRdb's table, not from the authors' own analysis. The sample table holds tens of thousands of distinct CDR3 sequences, of which roughly 10% were seen once. The top ten clones comprise about 4% of the sample.

Compared with germline, V lacks 5 bases and J lacks 0 bases; bases without a gene match: 11. The germline V gene specifies SGHTA as CDR1 and FQGNSA as CDR2. Inclusive of the bounding cysteine and phenylalanine, the CDR3 is 18 residues long. Left in the record is the CDR3 DNA by itself, 54 bases read in frame from the first base. The time point label, read with the paper, signifies: patch test 1, 2 weeks after DPC sensitization. Read against the paper, the sample's treatment or condition label means: therapeutic diphenylcyclopropenone sensitization with weekly scalp DPC. At every patch-test visit, the blood draw took place before the patch test was put on. Patients were eligible if aged 18 to 70, diagnosed with alopecia and judged suitable for DPC therapy, and pregnant patients were excluded. Unfractionated whole blood was collected in Tempus Blood RNA tubes, and total RNA was extracted from that blood.

This TCR was recovered from a woman aged 55-69 years with alopecia areata. Some clones in this sample may be carry-over from other donors' samples. Sequencing used whole blood, obtained in connection with sensitization to the hapten diphenylcyclopropenone (DPC). The rearrangement joined TRBV7-2 to TRBJ2-3; 10 central nucleotides agree with TRBD1. Here the CDR3 is given as CASSGEVGQGISTDTQYF. The DNA reads TGTGCCAGCAGCGGAGAAGTGGGACAGGGGATCAGCACAGATACGCAGTATTTT.